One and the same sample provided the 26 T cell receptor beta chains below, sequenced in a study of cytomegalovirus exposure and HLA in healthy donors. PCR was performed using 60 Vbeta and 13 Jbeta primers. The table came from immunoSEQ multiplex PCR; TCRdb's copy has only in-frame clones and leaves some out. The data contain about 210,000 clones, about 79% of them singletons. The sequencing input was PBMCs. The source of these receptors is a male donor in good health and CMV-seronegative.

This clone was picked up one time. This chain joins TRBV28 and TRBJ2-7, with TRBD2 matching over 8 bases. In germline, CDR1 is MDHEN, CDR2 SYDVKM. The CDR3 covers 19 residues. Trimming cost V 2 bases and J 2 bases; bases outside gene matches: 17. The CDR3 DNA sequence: TGTGCCAGCAGTTTACCAACTAGCGGATACACCATCAAGACCTACGAGCAGTACTTC. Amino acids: CASSLPTSGYTIKTYEQYF.

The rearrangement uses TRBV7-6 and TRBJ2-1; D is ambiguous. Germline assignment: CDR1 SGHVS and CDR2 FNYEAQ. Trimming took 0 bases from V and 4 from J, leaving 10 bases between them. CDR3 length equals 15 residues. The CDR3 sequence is CASSLAGTTYNEQFF. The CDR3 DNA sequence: TGTGCCAGCAGCTTAGCGGGTACTACATACAATGAGCAGTTCTTC.

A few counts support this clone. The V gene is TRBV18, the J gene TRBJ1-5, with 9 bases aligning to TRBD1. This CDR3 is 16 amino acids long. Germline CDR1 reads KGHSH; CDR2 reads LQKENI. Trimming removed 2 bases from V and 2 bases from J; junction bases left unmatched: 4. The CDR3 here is CASSPRGQGGNQPQHF. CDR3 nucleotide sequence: TGTGCCAGCTCACCAAGGGGACAGGGAGGCAATCAGCCCCAGCATTTT.

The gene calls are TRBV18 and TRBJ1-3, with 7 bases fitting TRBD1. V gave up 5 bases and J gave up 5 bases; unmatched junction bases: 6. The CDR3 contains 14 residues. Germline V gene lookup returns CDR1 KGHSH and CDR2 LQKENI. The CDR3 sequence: CASSAGQERNTIYF. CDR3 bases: TGTGCCAGCTCAGCCGGACAGGAACGAAACACCATATATTTT.

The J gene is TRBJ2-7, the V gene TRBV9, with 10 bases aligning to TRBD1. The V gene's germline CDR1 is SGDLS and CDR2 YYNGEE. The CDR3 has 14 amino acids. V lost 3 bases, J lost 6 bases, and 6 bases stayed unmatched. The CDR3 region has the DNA TGTGCCAGCAGCGCGACAGGGGGCCTCGGCGAGCAGTACTTC. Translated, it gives CASSATGGLGEQYF.

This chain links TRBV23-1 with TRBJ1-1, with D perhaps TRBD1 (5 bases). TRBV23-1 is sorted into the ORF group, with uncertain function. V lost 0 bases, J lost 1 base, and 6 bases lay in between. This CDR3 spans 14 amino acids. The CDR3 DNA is TGCGCCAGCAGTCAATCGGGGGGGAACACTGAAGCTTTCTTT. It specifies CASSQSGGNTEAFF.

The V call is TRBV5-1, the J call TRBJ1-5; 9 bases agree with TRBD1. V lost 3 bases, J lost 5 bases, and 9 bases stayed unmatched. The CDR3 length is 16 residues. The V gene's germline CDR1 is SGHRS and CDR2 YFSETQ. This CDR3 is CASSSRGQGVDQPQHF. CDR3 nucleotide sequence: TGCGCCAGCAGCTCAAGGGGACAGGGAGTGGATCAGCCCCAGCATTTT.

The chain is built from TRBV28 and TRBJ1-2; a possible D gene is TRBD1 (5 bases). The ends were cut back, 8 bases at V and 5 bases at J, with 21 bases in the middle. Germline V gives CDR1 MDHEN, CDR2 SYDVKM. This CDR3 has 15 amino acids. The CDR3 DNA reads TGTGCCAGCTCTACCGGGGGGGTCGAGGGGTATGGCTACACCTTC. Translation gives CASSTGGVEGYGYTF.

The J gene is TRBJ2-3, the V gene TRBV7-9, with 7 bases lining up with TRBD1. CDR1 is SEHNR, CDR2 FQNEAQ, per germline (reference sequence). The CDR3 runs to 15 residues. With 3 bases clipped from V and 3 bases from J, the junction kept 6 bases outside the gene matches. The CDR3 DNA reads TGTGCCAGCAGCTTCCGGGACAGAAGGACAGATACGCAGTATTTT. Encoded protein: CASSFRDRRTDTQYF.

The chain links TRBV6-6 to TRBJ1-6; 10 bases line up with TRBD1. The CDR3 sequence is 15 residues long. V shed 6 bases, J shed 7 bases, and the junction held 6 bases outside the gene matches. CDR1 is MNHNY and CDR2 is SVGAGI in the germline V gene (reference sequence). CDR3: CASSGQGVGNSPLHF. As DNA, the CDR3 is TGTGCCAGCAGCGGACAGGGGGTAGGGAATTCACCCCTCCACTTT.

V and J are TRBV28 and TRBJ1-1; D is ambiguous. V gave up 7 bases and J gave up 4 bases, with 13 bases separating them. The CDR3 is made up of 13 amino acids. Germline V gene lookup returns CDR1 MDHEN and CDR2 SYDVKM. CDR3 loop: CASTEGGVTEAFF. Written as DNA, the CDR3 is TGTGCCAGCACGGAGGGCGGCGTCACTGAAGCTTTCTTT.

DNA for the CDR3: TGTGCCAGTAGGCCGTCAGGGTATGGCTACGAGCAGTACTTC. This sequence encodes CASRPSGYGYEQYF. V usage is TRBV19 and J usage is TRBJ2-7; a possible D gene is TRBD1 (5 bases). The ends were cut back, 6 bases at V and 3 bases at J, with 15 bases in the middle. Germline V gene data show CDR1 as LNHDA and CDR2 as SQIVND (reference sequence). The CDR3 runs to 14 residues.

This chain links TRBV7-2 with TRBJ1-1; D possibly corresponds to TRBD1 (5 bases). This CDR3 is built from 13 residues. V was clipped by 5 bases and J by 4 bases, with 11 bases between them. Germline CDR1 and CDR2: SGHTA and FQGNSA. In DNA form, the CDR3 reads TGTGCCAGCAGCCCGGGACTTCCCACTGAAGCTTTCTTT. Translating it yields CASSPGLPTEAFF.

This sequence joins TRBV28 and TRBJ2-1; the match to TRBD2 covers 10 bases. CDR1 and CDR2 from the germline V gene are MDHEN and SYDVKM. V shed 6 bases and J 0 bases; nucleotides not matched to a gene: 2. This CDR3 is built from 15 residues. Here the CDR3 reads CASSSSGSSYNEQFF. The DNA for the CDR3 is TGTGCCAGCAGCTCTAGCGGGAGCTCCTACAATGAGCAGTTCTTC.

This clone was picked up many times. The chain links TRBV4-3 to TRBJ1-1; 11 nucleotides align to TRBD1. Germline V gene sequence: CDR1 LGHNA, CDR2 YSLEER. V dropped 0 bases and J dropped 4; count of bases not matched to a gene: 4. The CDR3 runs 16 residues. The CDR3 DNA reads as TGCGCCAGCAGCCAAGATTTCGGGACAGGGGGCACTGAAGCTTTCTTT. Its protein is CASSQDFGTGGTEAFF.

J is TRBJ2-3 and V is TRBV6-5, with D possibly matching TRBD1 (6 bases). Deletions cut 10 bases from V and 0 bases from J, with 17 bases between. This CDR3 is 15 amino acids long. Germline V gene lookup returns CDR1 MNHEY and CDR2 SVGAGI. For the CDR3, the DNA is TGTGCCACCTCGGTAGGACAGACTAGCACAGATACGCAGTATTTT. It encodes CATSVGQTSTDTQYF.

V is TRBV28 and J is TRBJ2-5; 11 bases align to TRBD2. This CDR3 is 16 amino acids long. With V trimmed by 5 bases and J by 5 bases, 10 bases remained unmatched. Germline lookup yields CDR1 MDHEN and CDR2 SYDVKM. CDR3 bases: TGTGCCAGCAGTGCCCTAAGAGTAGCGGGGGGGGAGACCCAGTACTTC. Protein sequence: CASSALRVAGGETQYF.

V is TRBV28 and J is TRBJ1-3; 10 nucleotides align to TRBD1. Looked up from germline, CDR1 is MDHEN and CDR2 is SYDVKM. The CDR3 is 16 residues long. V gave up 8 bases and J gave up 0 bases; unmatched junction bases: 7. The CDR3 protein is CASQGTGALSGNTIYF. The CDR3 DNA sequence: TGTGCCAGCCAAGGGACAGGGGCCCTCTCTGGAAACACCATATATTTT.

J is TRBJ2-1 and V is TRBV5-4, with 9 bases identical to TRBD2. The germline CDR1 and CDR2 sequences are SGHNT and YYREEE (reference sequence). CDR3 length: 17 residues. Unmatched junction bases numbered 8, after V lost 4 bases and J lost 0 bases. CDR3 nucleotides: TGTGCCAGCAGCCCAGGGGCGGGAGGGAGCTCCTACAATGAGCAGTTCTTC. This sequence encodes CASSPGAGGSSYNEQFF.

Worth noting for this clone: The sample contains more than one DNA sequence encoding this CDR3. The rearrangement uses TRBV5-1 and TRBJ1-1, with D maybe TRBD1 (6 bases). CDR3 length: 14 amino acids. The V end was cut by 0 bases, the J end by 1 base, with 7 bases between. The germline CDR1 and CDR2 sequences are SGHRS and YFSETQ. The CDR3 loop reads CASSLVQGNTEAFF. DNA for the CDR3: TGCGCCAGCAGCTTGGTACAGGGGAACACTGAAGCTTTCTTT. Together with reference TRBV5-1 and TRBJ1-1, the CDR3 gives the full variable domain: KAGVTQTPRYLIKTRGQQVTLSCSPISGHRSVSWYQQTPGQGLQFLFEYFSETQRNKGNFPGRFSGRQFSNSRSEMNVSTLELGDSALYLCASSLVQGNTEAFFGQGTRLTVV.

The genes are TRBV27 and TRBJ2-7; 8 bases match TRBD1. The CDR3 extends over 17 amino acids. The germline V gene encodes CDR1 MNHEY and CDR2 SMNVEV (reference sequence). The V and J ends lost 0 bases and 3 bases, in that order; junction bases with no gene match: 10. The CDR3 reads CASSLSRGQGGDYEQYF. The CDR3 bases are TGTGCCAGCAGTTTATCCAGGGGGCAGGGGGGCGACTACGAGCAGTACTTC.

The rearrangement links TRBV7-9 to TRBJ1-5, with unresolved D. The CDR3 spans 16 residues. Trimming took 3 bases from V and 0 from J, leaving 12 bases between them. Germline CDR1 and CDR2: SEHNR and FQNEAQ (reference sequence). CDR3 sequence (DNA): TGTGCCAGCAGCTTGGGAGGAGTGCATAGCAATCAGCCCCAGCATTTT. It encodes CASSLGGVHSNQPQHF.

CDR3 nucleotides: TGTGCCAGCAACGCGGGGGGCTCCTACGAGCAGTACTTC. This encodes CASNAGGSYEQYF. The rearrangement links TRBV6-6 to TRBJ2-7; 8 bases align to TRBD2. V gave up 7 bases and J gave up 0 bases; unmatched junction bases: 2. Germline CDR1 and CDR2: MNHNY and SVGAGI (reference sequence). The CDR3 covers 13 residues.

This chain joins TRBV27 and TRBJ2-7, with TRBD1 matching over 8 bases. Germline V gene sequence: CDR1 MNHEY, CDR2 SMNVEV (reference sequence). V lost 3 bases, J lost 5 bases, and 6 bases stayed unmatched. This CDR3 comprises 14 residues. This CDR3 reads CASSFGQGANEQYF. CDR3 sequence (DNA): TGTGCCAGCAGTTTCGGGCAGGGGGCTAACGAGCAGTACTTC.

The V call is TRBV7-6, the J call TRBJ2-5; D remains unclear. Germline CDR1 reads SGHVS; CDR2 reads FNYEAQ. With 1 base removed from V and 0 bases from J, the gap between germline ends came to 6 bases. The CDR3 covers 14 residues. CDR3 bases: TGTGCCAGCAGCTTAGTGGGCTACCAAGAGACCCAGTACTTC. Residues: CASSLVGYQETQYF. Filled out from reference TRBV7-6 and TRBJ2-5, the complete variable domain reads GAGVSQSPRYKVTKRGQDVALRCDPISGHVSLYWYRQALGQGPEFLTYFNYEAQQDKSGLPNDRFSAERPEGSISTLTIQRTEQRDSAMYRCASSLVGYQETQYFGPGTRLLVL.

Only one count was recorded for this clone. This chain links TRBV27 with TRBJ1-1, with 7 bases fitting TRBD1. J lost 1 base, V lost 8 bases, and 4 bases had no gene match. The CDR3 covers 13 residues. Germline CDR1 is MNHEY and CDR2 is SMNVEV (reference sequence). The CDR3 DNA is TGTGCCAGCTGGACAGGAAGGAACACTGAAGCTTTCTTT. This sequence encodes CASWTGRNTEAFF.